This T cell receptor beta chain was captured by sequencing in a study of cytomegalovirus exposure and HLA in healthy donors. It was with 60 Vbeta and 13 Jbeta primers that the PCR ran. Clones were read by immunoSEQ multiplex PCR, and TCRdb kept only the in-frame ones, dropping some. The table records around 100,000 clones, approximately 70% of them present only once. Comments on this clone: Its matching antigen is unknown.

Study-level points and caveats: It was taken for granted in presence/absence analyses that sequencing depth across donors was roughly uniform. A link between a missense DCLRE1C variant and TCR beta V- and J-gene trimming emerged from a later analysis. CMV serostatus was the only immune exposure information that was available.

This CDR3 is 13 amino acids long. With 9 bases clipped from V and 3 bases from J, the junction kept 5 bases outside the gene matches. Looked up from germline, CDR1 is LNHDA and CDR2 is SQIVND (reference sequence). The J gene is TRBJ1-1, the V gene TRBV19; 9 bases are a match to TRBD1. This TCR derives from a man in his thirties or forties in good health and CMV-seropositive. Sequenced input: PBMCs. CDR3 region: CASFTGGDTEAFF. The CDR3 DNA follows: TGTGCCAGCTTTACAGGGGGCGACACTGAAGCTTTCTTT.